The entry that follows covers one T cell receptor (beta chain) sequence. Its cognate antigen is unknown. Per sample, extraction of total RNA gave at least 5.5 micrograms in every case. Germline V lookup: CDR1 SGDLS, CDR2 YYNGEE. The CDR3 is 15 residues long. V shed 2 bases and J 8 bases; nucleotides not matched to a gene: 10. Using a J-beta primer mix together with a sample-barcoded 5' primer, a second PCR was run for about 6 to 11 cycles. TCRdb analysed the 5' RACE reads with MiXCR anew, one entry per CDR3 protein. The sample has over 1.5 million distinct CDR3 sequences, around half seen once. These data are taken from a study of blood T cells in healthy people across ages. General study results and limits: Unknown CMV status may confound age-related changes in expanded clones.

Sequenced input: blood. This receptor was taken from a woman aged 40 to 55 in good health. The genes are TRBV9 and TRBJ2-1, with 7 positions matching TRBD2. CDR3 residues: CASSVGGGVHDEQFF. As DNA, the CDR3 is TGTGCCAGCAGCGTGGGCGGGGGTGTCCACGATGAGCAGTTCTTC. The entire variable domain, with the rest obtained from reference TRBV9 and TRBJ2-1, is as follows: DSGVTQTPKHLITATGQRVTLRCSPRSGDLSVYWYQQSLDQGLQFLIQYYNGEERAKGNILERFSAQQFPDLHSELNLSSLELGDSALYFCASSVGGGVHDEQFFGPGTRLTVL.